This TCR beta chain is drawn from a study of T-cell reconstitution after alpha-beta-depleted transplantation in children. Unique molecular identifiers were used to barcode this TCRbeta library. TCRdb ran MiXCR on the PCR reads and lists one entry per CDR3 protein. The table shows some 340,000 distinct CDR3 sequences, with around a tenth occurring only once. The V segment lost 9 bases and the J segment 3 bases; nucleotides outside the gene matches: 7. The CDR3 is made up of 14 amino acids. The TCR originated in a human donor who donated a stem cell graft to a child with acute lymphoblastic leukemia. This sequence joins TRBV12-3 or TRBV12-4 and TRBJ2-1, with 8 positions matching TRBD2. Sequenced here: PBMCs from the stem cell graft donor, sampled from the stem cell graft. The CDR3 is CASTSGWDYNEQFF. Here the CDR3 DNA reads TGTGCCAGTACTAGCGGTTGGGACTACAATGAGCAGTTCTTC.